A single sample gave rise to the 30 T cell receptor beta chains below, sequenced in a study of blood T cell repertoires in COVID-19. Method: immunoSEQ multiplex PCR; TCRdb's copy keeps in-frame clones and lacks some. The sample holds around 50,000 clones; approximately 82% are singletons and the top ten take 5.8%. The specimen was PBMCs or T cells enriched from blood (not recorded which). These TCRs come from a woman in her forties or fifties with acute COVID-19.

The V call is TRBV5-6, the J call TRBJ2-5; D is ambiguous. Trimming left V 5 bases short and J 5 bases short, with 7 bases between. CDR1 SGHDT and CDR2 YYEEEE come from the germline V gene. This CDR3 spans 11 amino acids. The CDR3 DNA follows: TGTGCCAGCAGTCATTTGGAGACCCAGTACTTC. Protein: CASSHLETQYF.

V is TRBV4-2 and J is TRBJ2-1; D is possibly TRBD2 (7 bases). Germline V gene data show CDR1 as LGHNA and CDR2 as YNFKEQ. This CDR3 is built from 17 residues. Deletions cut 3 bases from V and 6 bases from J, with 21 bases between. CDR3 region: CASSQTSIGGPGNEQFF. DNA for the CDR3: TGTGCCAGCAGCCAGACCTCGATCGGGGGGCCTGGCAATGAGCAGTTCTTC.

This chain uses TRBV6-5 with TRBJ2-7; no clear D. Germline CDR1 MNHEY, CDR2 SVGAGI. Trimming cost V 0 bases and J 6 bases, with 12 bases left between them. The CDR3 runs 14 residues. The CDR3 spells CASSYSARFTEQYF. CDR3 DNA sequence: TGTGCCAGCAGTTACTCGGCGCGGTTTACCGAGCAGTACTTC.

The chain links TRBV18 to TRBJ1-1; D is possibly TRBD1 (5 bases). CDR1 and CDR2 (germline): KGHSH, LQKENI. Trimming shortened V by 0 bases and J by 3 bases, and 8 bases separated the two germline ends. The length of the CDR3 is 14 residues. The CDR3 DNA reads TGTGCCAGCTCACCACCTGTGGGGCACACTGAAGCTTTCTTT. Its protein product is CASSPPVGHTEAFF.

CDR3 nucleotides: TGTGCCAGCAGTACAGGGGCTGGTGGCTACACCTTC. It translates to CASSTGAGGYTF. This chain connects TRBV6-5 to TRBJ1-2; TRBD1 matches at 7 bases. The CDR3 has 12 amino acids. Trimming took 5 bases from V and 7 from J; bases not matched to a gene: 4. The germline CDR1 and CDR2 sequences are MNHEY and SVGAGI.

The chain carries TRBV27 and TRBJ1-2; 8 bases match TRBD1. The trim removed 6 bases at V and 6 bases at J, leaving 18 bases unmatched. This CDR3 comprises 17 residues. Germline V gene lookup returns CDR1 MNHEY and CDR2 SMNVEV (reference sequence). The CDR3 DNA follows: TGTGCCAGCAGCTTAAAGAGCCGTAGACAGGGGTTCCATGGCTACACCTTC. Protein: CASSLKSRRQGFHGYTF.

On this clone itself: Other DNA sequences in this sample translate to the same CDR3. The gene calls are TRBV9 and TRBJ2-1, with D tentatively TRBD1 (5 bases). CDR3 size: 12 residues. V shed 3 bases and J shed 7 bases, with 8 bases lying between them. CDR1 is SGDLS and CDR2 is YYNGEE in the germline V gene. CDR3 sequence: CASSGTSNEQFF. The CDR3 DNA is TGTGCCAGCAGCGGGACATCAAATGAGCAGTTCTTC.

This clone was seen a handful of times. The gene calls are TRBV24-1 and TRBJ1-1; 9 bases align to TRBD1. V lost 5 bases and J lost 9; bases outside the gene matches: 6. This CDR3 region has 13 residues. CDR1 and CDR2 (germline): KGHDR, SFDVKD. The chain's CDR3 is CATSGGQGSKAFF. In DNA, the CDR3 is TGTGCCACCAGTGGGGGACAGGGCTCCAAAGCTTTCTTT.

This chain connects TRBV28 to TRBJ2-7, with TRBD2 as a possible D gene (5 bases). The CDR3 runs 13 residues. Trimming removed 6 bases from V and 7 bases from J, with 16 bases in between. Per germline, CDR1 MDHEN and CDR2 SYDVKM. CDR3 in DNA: TGTGCCAGCAGGGACCCCACCACGGGGGAGCAGTACTTC. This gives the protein CASRDPTTGEQYF.

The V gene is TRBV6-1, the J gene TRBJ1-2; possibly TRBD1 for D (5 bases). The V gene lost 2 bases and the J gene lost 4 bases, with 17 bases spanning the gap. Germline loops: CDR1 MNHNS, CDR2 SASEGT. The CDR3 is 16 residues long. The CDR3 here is CASSESHGGSAYGYTF. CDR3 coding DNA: TGTGCCAGCAGTGAAAGCCACGGGGGATCCGCCTATGGCTACACCTTC.

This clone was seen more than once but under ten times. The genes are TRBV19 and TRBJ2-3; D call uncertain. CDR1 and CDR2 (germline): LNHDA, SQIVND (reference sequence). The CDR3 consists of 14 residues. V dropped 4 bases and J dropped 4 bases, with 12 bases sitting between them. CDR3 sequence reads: CASSTTYAADTQYF. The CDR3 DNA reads TGTGCCAGTAGTACAACATACGCGGCAGATACGCAGTATTTT.

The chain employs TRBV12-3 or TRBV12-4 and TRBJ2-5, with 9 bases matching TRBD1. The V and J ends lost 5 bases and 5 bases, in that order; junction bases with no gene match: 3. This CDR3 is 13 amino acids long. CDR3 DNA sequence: TGTGCCAGCAGTGGACAGGGGCGGGAGACCCAGTACTTC. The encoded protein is CASSGQGRETQYF.

For the CDR3, the DNA is TGTGCCAGCAGCAAATCCGGACAGATCTACTATGGCTACACCTTC. Protein sequence: CASSKSGQIYYGYTF. The chain couples TRBV5-4 to TRBJ1-2; D possibly corresponds to TRBD1 (6 bases). The V and J ends lost 4 bases and 3 bases respectively, with 16 bases between them. This CDR3 contains 15 residues. Per germline, CDR1 SGHNT and CDR2 YYREEE (reference sequence).

The CDR3 sequence: CSVVSVLDTQYF. For the CDR3, the DNA is TGCAGCGTTGTAAGCGTCCTAGATACGCAGTATTTT. This chain joins TRBV29-1 and TRBJ2-3; D unresolved. The germline V gene has CDR1 SQVTM and CDR2 ANQGSEA. The germline V and J ends were trimmed by 4 bases and 5 bases, with 10 bases remaining between them. CDR3 length equals 12 residues.

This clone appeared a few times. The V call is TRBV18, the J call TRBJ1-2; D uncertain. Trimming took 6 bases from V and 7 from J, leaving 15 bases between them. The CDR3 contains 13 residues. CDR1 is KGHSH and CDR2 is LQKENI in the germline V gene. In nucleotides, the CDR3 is TGTGCCAGCTCCCAGTCCCGGGAACCTGGCTACACCTTC. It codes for CASSQSREPGYTF.

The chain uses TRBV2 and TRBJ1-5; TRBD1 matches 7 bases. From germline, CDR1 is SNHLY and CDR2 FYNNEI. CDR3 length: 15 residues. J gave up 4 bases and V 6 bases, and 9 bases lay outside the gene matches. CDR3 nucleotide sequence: TGTGCCAGCAGAGACCGGGACAGCACGAATCAGCCCCAGCATTTT. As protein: CASRDRDSTNQPQHF.

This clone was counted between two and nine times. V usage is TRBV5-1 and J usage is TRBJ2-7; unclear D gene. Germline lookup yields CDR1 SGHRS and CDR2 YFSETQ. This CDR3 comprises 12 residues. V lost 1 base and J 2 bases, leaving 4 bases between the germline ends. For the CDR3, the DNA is TGCGCCAGCAGCTTGAATACCTACGAGCAGTACTTC. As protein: CASSLNTYEQYF.

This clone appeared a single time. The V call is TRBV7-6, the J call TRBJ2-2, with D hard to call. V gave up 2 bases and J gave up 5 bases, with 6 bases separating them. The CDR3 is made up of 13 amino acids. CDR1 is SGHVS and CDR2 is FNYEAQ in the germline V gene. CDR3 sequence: CASSLSRTGELFF. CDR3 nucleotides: TGTGCCAGCAGCTTATCGAGGACCGGGGAGCTGTTTTTT. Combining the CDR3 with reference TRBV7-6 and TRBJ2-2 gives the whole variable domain GAGVSQSPRYKVTKRGQDVALRCDPISGHVSLYWYRQALGQGPEFLTYFNYEAQQDKSGLPNDRFSAERPEGSISTLTIQRTEQRDSAMYRCASSLSRTGELFFGEGSRLTVL.

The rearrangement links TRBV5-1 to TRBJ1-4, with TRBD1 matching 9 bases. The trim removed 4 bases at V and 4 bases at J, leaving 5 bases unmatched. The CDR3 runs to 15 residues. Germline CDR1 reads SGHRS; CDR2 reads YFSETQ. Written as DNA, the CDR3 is TGCGCCAGCAGCAGGACAGGGGCGGATAATGAAAAACTGTTTTTT. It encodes CASSRTGADNEKLFF.

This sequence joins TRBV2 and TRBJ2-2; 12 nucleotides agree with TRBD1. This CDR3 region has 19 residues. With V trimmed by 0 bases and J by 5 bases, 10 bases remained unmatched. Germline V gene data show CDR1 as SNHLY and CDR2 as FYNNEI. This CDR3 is CASSEALRGQGAGTGELFF. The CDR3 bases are TGTGCCAGCAGTGAAGCGCTTAGGGGACAGGGGGCTGGGACCGGGGAGCTGTTTTTT.

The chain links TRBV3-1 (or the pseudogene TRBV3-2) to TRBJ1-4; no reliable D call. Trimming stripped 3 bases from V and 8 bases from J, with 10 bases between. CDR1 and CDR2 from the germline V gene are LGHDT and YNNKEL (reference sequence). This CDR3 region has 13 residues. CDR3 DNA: TGTGCCAGCAGCCAGGGCCTACGGGAAAAACTGTTTTTT. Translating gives CASSQGLREKLFF.

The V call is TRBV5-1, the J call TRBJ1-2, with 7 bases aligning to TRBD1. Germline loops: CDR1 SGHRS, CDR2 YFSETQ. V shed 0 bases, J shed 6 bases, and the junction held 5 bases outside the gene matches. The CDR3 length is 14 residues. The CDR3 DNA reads TGCGCCAGCAGCTTGGGAGGGGGCGCAGATGGCTACACCTTC. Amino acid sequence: CASSLGGGADGYTF.

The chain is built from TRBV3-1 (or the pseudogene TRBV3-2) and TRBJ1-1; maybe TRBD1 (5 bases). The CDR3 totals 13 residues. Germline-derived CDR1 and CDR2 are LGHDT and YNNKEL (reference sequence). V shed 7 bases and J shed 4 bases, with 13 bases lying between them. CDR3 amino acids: CASTGGWSTEAFF. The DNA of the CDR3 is TGTGCCAGCACGGGGGGGTGGAGCACTGAAGCTTTCTTT.

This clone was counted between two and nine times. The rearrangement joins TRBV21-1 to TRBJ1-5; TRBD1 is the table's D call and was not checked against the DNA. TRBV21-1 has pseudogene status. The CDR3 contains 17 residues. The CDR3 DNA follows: TGTGCCAGCAGTAACGGGACAGAATTATCTAGCAATCAGCCCCAGCATTTT. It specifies CASSNGTELSSNQPQHF.

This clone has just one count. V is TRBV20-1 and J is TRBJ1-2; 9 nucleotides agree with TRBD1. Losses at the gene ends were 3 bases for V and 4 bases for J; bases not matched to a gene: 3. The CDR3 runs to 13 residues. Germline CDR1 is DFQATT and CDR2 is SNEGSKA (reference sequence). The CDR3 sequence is CSASPGQGYGYTF. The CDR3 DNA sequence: TGCAGTGCTAGTCCGGGACAGGGCTATGGCTACACCTTC.

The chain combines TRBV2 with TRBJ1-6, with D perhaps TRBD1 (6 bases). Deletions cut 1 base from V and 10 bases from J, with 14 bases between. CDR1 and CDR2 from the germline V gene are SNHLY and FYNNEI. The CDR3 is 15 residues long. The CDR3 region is CASSEGWGPGSPLHF. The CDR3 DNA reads TGTGCCAGCAGTGAAGGATGGGGGCCAGGGTCACCCCTCCACTTT.

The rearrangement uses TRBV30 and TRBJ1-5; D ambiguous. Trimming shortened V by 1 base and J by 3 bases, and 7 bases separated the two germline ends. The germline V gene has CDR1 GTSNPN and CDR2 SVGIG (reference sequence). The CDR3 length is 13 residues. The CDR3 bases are TGTGCCTGGAGTGGTCACTACAATCAGCCCCAGCATTTT. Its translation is CAWSGHYNQPQHF.

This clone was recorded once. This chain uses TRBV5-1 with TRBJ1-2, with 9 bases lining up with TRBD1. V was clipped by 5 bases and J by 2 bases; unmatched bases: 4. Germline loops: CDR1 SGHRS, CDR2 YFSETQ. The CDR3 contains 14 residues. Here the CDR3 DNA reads TGCGCCAGCAGTCGGGACAGGGCCAACTATGGCTACACCTTC. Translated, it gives CASSRDRANYGYTF.

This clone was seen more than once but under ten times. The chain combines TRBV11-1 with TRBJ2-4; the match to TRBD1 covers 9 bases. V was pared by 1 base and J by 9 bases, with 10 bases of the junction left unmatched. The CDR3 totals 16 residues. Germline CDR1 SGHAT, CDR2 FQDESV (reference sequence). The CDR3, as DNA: TGTGCCAGCAGCTTAGACCTACAGGGGGCAAGGATCATTCAGTACTTC. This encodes CASSLDLQGARIIQYF.

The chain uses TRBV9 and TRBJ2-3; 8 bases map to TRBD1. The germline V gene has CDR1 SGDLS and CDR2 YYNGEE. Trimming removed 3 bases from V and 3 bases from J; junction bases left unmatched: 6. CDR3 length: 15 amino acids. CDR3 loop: CASSAQGARTDTQYF. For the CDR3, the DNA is TGTGCCAGCAGCGCGCAGGGGGCTCGTACAGATACGCAGTATTTT.